The 5 T cell receptor beta chains below come from one sample, sequenced in a study of cytomegalovirus exposure and HLA in healthy donors. The PCR contained 60 Vbeta and 13 Jbeta primers. The assay was immunoSEQ multiplex PCR, and TCRdb's table has in-frame clones only and misses some. The table shows some 140,000 clones, with approximately 79% occurring only once. The sequencing sample was made of PBMCs. The source is a man aged 45-60 years in good health and CMV-seropositive.

The gene calls are TRBV27 and TRBJ2-5, with D possibly being TRBD2 (6 bases). CDR3 length: 13 amino acids. The germline V gene has CDR1 MNHEY and CDR2 SMNVEV (reference sequence). The V end lost 5 bases, the J end lost 7 bases, and 14 bases lay between the germline ends. The CDR3 reads CASSDRDFSTQYF. CDR3 coding DNA: TGTGCCAGCAGTGACCGGGACTTCTCGACCCAGTACTTC.

This rearrangement joins TRBV9 to TRBJ2-1; TRBD1 is a possible D gene (5 bases). The CDR3 contains 16 residues. V was shortened by 0 bases and J by 1 base, with 11 bases between the two germline ends. Germline-derived CDR1 and CDR2 are SGDLS and YYNGEE. CDR3 amino acids: CASSVGAGRSYNEQFF. In DNA, the CDR3 is TGTGCCAGCAGCGTAGGAGCAGGGCGTTCCTACAATGAGCAGTTCTTC.

The gene calls are TRBV27 and TRBJ1-1, with D possibly matching TRBD1 (5 bases). This CDR3 region has 18 residues. The germline CDR1 and CDR2 sequences are MNHEY and SMNVEV (reference sequence). Trimming removed 1 base from V and 0 bases from J, with 18 bases in between. This CDR3 reads CASSLWSGPQVMNTEAFF. The CDR3 DNA reads as TGTGCCAGCAGTTTATGGAGCGGGCCACAGGTTATGAACACTGAAGCTTTCTTT.

This clone was picked up a small number of times. V usage is TRBV7-2 and J usage is TRBJ2-7; D ambiguous. V dropped 5 bases and J dropped 7 bases, with 12 bases sitting between them. Germline CDR1 reads SGHTA; CDR2 reads FQGNSA. The CDR3 spans 12 residues. CDR3: CASSTTRREQYF. The CDR3 DNA reads TGTGCCAGCAGCACCACCCGTCGGGAGCAGTACTTC.

This clone was observed a few times. The CDR3 loop reads CASSPTAGRYTDTQYF. DNA for the CDR3: TGTGCCAGCAGCCCAACAGCGGGCCGCTACACAGATACGCAGTATTTT. The chain combines TRBV4-2 with TRBJ2-3, with a possible D match to TRBD2 (6 bases). Trimming removed 4 bases at V and 2 bases at J, with 16 bases between. Per the germline V gene, CDR1 is LGHNA and CDR2 is YNFKEQ. The CDR3 has 16 amino acids.